This TCR beta chain stems from a study of control samples from healthy donors and cancer patients. Measured with immunoSEQ multiplex PCR; TCRdb has only the in-frame clones, and not every one. The sample yields tens of thousands of clones, around 94% seen once. The V gene's germline CDR1 is LGHNA and CDR2 YNFKEQ. The CDR3 is 16 amino acids. V was pared by 0 bases and J by 1 base, with 11 bases between. The sequenced material came from PBMCs. This sequence was found in a man aged 25-40 years with colorectal cancer. This rearrangement joins TRBV4-2 to TRBJ2-3, with D tentatively TRBD2 (6 bases). This CDR3 reads CASSQDEPGGTDTQYF. CDR3 coding DNA: TGTGCCAGCAGCCAAGATGAACCGGGGGGCACAGATACGCAGTATTTT.